This T cell receptor beta chain was sequenced during a study of blood T cell repertoires in COVID-19. The protocol was immunoSEQ multiplex PCR, while the TCRdb copy is restricted to in-frame clones and leaves out a portion. The repertoire holds approximately 230,000 clones, with around 88% as singletons. This CDR3 has 14 residues. CDR1 is LNHNV and CDR2 is YYDKDF in the germline V gene (reference sequence). The ends were cut back, 5 bases at V and 4 bases at J, with 11 bases in the middle. Material for sequencing was peripheral blood. The clonotype originates from a woman in her 30s with COVID-19, enrolled during active disease. The chain is built from TRBV15 and TRBJ1-4; D is unclear. The CDR3 sequence is CATSPVGHNEKLFF. As DNA, the CDR3 is TGTGCCACCAGCCCTGTGGGCCATAATGAAAAACTGTTTTTT.